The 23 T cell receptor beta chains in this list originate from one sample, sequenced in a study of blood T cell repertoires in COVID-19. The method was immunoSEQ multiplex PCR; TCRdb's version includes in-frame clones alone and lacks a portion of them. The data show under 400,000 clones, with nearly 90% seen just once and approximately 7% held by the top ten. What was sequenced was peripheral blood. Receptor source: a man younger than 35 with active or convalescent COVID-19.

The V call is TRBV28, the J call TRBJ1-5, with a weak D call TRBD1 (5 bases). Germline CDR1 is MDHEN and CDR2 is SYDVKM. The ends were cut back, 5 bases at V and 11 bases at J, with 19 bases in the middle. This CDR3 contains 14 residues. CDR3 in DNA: TGTGCCAGCAGTCTGACAGATCGTTCGGAGTCCCAGCATTTT. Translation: CASSLTDRSESQHF.

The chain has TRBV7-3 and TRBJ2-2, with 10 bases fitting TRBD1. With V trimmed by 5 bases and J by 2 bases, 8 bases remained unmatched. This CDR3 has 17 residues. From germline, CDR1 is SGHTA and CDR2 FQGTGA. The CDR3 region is CASSTRQGAYNTGELFF. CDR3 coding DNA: TGTGCCAGCAGCACCCGACAGGGGGCATACAACACCGGGGAGCTGTTTTTT.

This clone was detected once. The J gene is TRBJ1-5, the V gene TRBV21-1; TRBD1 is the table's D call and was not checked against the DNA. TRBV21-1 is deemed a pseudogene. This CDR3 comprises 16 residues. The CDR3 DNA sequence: TGTGCCAGCATCCCAGTCCAGGGGAGAAAGGGTCAGCCCCAGCATTTT. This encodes CASIPVQGRKGQPQHF.

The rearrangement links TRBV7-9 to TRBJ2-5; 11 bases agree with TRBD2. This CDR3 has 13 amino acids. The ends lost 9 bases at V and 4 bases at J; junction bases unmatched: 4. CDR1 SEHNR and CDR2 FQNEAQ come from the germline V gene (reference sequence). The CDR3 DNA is TGTGCCAGTGAGACTAGCGGGGTAGAGACCCAGTACTTC. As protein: CASETSGVETQYF. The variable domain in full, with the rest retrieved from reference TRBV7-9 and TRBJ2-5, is DTGVSQNPRHKITKRGQNVTFRCDPISEHNRLYWYRQTLGQGPEFLTYFQNEAQLEKSRLLSDRFSAERPKGSFSTLEIQRTEQGDSAMYLCASETSGVETQYFGPGTRLLVL.

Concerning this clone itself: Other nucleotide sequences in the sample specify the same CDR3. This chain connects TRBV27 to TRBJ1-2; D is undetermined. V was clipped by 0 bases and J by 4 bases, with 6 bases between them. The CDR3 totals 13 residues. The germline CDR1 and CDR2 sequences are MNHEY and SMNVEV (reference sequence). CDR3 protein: CASSLSGGYGYTF. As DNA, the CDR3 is TGTGCCAGCAGTTTATCCGGAGGCTATGGCTACACCTTC.

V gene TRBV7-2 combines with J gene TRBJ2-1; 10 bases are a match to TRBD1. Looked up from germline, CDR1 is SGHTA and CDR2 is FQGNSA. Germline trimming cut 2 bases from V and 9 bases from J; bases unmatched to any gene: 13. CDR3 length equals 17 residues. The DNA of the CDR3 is TGTGCCAGCAGCTTACCATCCGACAGGGGGCTATCTACTGAGCAGTTCTTC. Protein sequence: CASSLPSDRGLSTEQFF.

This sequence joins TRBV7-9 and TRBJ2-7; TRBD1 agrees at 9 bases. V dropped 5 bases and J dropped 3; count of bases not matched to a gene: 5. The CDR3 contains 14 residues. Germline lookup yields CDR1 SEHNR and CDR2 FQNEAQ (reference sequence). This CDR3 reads CASSPRDRDYEQYF. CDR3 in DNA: TGTGCCAGCAGCCCCCGGGACAGGGACTACGAGCAGTACTTC.

CDR3 in DNA: TGTGCCAGCAGTTTCCCTTTCGGGGGGGCAAATGAGCAGTTCTTC. This codes for CASSFPFGGANEQFF. The chain is built from TRBV7-8 and TRBJ2-1, with 8 bases identical to TRBD2. Germline CDR1 SGHVS, CDR2 FQNEAQ. The CDR3 has 15 residues. V lost 6 bases, J lost 7 bases, and 11 bases stayed unmatched.

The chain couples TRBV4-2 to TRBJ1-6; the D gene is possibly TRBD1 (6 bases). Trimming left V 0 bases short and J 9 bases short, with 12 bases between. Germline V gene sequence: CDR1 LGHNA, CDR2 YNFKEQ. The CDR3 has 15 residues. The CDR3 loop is CASSQDDRSISPLHF. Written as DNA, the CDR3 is TGTGCCAGCAGCCAAGATGACAGGTCAATTTCACCCCTCCACTTT.

This chain's CDR3 is CASSLGGRRENEQFF. DNA of the CDR3: TGTGCCAGCAGCTTGGGCGGGAGGAGGGAAAATGAGCAGTTCTTC. The chain joins TRBV7-3 to TRBJ2-1; 8 bases align to TRBD2. The germline V gene encodes CDR1 SGHTA and CDR2 FQGTGA. The CDR3 covers 15 residues. V was pared by 3 bases and J by 7 bases, with 8 bases of the junction left unmatched.

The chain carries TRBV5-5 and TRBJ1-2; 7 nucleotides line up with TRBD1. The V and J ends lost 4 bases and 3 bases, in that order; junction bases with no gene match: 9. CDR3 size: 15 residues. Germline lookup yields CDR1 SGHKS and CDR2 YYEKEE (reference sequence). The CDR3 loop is CASSRGTAADYGYTF. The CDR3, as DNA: TGTGCCAGCAGCCGGGGGACAGCGGCGGACTATGGCTACACCTTC.

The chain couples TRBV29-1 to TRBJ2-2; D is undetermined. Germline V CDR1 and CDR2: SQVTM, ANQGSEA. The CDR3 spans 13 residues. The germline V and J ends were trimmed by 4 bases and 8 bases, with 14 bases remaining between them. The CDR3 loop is CSVGDTAAGELFF. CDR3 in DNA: TGCAGCGTTGGTGATACAGCAGCTGGGGAGCTGTTTTTT.

This CDR3 is CASSEYSRNQPQHF. CDR3 coding DNA: TGTGCCAGCAGTGAGTACAGTCGCAATCAGCCCCAGCATTTT. The gene calls are TRBV2 and TRBJ1-5; the D is unclear. Germline lookup yields CDR1 SNHLY and CDR2 FYNNEI. Trimming took off 3 bases at V and 2 bases at J, with 8 bases between the two ends. The CDR3 length is 14 residues.

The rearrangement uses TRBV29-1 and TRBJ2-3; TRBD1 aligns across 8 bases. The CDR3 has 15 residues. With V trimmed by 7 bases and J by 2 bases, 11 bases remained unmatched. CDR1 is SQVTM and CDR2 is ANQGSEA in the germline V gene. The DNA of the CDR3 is TGCAGCGCCCGACAGGGGTTCTCATCCACAGATACGCAGTATTTT. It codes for CSARQGFSSTDTQYF.

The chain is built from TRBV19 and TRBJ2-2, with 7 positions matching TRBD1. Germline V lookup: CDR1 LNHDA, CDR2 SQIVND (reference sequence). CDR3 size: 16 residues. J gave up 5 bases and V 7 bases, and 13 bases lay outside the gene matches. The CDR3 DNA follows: TGTGCCAGTACAAAAGGTGCAGGGGGACGGACCGGGGAGCTGTTTTTT. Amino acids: CASTKGAGGRTGELFF.

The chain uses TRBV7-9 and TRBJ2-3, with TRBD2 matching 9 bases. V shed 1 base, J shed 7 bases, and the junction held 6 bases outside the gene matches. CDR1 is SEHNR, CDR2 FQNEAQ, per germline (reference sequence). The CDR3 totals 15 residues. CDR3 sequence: CASSLVPAGGHTQYF. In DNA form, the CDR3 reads TGTGCCAGCAGCTTAGTCCCAGCGGGGGGACATACGCAGTATTTT.

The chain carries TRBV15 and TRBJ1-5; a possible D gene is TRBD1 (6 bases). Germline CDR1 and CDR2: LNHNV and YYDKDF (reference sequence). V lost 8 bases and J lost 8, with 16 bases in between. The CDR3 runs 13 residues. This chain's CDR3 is CATAGTFPEPQHF. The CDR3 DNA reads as TGTGCCACCGCAGGGACATTCCCAGAGCCCCAGCATTTT.

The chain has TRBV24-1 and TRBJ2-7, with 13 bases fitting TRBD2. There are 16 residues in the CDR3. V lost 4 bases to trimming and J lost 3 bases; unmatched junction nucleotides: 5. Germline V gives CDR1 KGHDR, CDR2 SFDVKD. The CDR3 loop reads CATSDGTSGTYYEQYF. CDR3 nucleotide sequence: TGTGCCACCAGTGACGGGACTAGCGGGACCTACTACGAGCAGTACTTC.

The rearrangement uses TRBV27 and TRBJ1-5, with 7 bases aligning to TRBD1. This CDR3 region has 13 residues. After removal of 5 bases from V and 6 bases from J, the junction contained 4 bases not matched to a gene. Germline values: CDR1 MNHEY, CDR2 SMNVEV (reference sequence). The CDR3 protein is CASSRQGLQPQHF. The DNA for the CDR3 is TGTGCCAGCAGTCGACAGGGACTTCAGCCCCAGCATTTT.

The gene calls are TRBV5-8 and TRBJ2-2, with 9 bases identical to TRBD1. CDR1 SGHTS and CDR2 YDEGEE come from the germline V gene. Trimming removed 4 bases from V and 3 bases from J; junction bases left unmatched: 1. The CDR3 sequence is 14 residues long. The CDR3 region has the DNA TGTGCCAGCAGCCGGGACAGGGACACCGGGGAGCTGTTTTTT. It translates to CASSRDRDTGELFF.

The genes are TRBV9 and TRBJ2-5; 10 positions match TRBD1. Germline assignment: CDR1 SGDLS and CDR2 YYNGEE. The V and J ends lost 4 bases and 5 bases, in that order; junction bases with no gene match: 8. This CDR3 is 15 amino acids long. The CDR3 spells CASSLSGQGKETQYF. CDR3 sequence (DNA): TGTGCCAGCAGCCTTTCGGGACAGGGGAAGGAGACCCAGTACTTC.

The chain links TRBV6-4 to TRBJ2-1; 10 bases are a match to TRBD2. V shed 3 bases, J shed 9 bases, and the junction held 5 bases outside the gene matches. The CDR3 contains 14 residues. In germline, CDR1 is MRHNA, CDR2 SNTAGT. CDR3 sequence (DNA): TGTGCCAGCAGTGAGGCTAGCGGGGGAAGTGAGCAGTTCTTC. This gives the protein CASSEASGGSEQFF.

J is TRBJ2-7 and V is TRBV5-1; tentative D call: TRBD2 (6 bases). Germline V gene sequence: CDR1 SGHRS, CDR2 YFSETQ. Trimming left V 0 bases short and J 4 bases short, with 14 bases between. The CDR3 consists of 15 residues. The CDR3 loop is CASSLAGGREYEQYF. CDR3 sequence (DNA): TGCGCCAGCAGCTTGGCCGGGGGACGGGAATACGAGCAGTACTTC.